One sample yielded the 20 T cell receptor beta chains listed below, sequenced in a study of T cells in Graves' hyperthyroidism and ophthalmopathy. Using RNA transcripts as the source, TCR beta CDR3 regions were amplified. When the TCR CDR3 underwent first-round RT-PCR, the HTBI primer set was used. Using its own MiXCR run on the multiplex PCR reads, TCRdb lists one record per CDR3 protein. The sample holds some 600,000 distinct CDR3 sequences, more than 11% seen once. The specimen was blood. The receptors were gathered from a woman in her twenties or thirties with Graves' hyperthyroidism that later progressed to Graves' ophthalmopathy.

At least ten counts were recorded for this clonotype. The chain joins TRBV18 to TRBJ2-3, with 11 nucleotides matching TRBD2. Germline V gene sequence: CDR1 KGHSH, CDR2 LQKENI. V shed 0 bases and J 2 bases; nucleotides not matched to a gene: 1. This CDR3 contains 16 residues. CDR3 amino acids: CASSPPGLADTDTQYF. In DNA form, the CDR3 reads TGTGCCAGCTCACCACCGGGACTAGCGGACACAGATACGCAGTATTTT.

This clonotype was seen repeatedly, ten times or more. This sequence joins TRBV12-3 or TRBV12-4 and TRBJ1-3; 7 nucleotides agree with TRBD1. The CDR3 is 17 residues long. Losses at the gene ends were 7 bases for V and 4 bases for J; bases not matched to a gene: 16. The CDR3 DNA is TGTGCCAGCACCCGAAGCGGACAGGTGATAAGGGGAAACACCATATATTTT. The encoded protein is CASTRSGQVIRGNTIYF.

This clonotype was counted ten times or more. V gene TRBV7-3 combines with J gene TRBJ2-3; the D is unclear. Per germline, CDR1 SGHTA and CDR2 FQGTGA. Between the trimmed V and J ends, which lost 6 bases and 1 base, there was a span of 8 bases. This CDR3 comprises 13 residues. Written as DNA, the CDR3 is TGTGCCAGCAGTTTTTCTGGCACAGATACGCAGTATTTT. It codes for CASSFSGTDTQYF.

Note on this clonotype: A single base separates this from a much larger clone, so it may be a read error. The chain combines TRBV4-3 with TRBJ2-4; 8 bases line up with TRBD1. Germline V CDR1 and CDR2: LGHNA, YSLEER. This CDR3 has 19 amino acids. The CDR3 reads CTSSQGAGGVQLAKNIQYF. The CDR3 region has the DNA TGCACCAGCAGCCAAGGGGCAGGGGGCGTCCAATTAGCCAAAAACATTCAGTACTTC.

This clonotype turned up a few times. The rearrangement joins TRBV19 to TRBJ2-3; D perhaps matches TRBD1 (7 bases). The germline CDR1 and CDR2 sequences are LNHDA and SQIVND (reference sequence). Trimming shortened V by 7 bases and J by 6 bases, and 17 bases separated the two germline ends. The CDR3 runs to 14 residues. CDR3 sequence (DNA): TGTGCCAGTACCAGAGACAGGGCGGGGGATACGCAGTATTTT. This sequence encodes CASTRDRAGDTQYF.

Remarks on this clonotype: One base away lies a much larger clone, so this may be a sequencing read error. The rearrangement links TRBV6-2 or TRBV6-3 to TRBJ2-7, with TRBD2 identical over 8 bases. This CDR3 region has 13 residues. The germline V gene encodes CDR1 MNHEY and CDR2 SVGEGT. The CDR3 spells CASRIGTSREQHF. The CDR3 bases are TGTGCCAGCAGGATTGGGACTAGTCGCGAGCAGCACTTC.

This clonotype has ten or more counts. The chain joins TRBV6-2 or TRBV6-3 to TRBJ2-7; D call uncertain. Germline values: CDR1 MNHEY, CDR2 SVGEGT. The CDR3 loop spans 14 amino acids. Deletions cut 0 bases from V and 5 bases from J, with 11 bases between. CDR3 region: CASSYSTQAHEQYF. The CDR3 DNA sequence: TGTGCCAGCAGTTACTCGACCCAAGCCCACGAGCAGTACTTC.

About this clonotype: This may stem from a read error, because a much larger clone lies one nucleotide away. The CDR3 reads CVSSLSGPGDTEAFF. CDR3 sequence (DNA): TGTGTCAGCAGCCTCAGCGGGCCAGGCGACACTGAAGCTTTCTTT. This chain joins TRBV4-2 and TRBJ1-1; D unresolved. Germline CDR1 and CDR2: LGHNA and YNFKEQ. This CDR3 has 15 amino acids.

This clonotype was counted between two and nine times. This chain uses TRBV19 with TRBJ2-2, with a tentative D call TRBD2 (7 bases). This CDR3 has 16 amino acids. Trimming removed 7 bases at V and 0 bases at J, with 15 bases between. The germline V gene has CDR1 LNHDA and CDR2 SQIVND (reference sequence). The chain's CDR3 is CASTHRGGANTGELFF. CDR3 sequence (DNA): TGTGCCAGTACCCATCGAGGGGGGGCGAACACCGGGGAGCTGTTTTTT.

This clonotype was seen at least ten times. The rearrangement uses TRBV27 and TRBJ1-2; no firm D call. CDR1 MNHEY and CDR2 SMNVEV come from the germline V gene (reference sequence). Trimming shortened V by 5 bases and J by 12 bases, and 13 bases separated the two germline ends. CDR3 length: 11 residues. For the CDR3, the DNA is TGTGCCAGCAGTGTCGAGGGTGTGGACACCTTC. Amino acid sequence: CASSVEGVDTF.

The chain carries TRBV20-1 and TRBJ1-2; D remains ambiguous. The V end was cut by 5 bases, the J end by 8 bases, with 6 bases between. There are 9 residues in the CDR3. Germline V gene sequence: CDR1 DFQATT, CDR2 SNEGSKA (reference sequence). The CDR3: CSAPEGYTF. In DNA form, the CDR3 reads TGCAGTGCTCCAGAGGGCTACACCTTC.

This CDR3 reads CSASLLANTGELFF. CDR3 DNA: TGCAGTGCTAGTTTACTAGCAAACACCGGGGAGCTGTTTTTT. The rearrangement links TRBV20-1 to TRBJ2-2; D might be TRBD2 (6 bases). Per germline, CDR1 DFQATT and CDR2 SNEGSKA (reference sequence). V was pared by 3 bases and J by 2 bases, with 10 bases between. CDR3 length equals 14 residues.

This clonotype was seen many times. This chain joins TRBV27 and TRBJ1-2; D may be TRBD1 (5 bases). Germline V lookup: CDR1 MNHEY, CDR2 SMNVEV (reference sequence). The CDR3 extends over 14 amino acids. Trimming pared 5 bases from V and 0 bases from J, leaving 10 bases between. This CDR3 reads CASSPRGANYGYTF. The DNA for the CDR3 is TGTGCCAGCAGTCCCCGGGGGGCTAACTATGGCTACACCTTC.

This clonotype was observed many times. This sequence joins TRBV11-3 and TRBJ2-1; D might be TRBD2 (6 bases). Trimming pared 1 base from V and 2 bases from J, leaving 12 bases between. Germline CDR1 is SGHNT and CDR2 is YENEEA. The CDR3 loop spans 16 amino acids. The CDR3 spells CASSLGGDGAYNEQFF. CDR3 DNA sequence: TGTGCCAGCAGCTTAGGGGGGGACGGGGCCTACAATGAGCAGTTCTTC.

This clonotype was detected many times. DNA of the CDR3: TGTGCCAGCAGCCCGGAACCGATGACTATCTACGAGCAGTACTTC. This translates into CASSPEPMTIYEQYF. This chain joins TRBV7-9 and TRBJ2-7; maybe TRBD2 (5 bases). V was pared by 5 bases and J by 3 bases, with 17 bases between. Looked up from germline, CDR1 is SEHNR and CDR2 is FQNEAQ (reference sequence). This CDR3 contains 15 residues.

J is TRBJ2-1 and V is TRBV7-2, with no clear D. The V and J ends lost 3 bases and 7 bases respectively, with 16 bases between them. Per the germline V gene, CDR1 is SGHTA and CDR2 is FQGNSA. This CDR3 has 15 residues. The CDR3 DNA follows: TGTGCCAGCAGCTTGGGGTCTCTCACGTCAAATGAGCAGTTCTTC. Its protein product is CASSLGSLTSNEQFF.

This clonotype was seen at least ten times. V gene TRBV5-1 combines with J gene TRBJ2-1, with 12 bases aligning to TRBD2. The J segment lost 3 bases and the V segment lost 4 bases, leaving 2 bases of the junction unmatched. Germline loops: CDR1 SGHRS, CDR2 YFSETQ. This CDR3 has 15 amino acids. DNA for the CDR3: TGCGCCAGCAGCAGGGGACTAGCGGGCTACAATGAGCAGTTCTTC. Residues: CASSRGLAGYNEQFF.

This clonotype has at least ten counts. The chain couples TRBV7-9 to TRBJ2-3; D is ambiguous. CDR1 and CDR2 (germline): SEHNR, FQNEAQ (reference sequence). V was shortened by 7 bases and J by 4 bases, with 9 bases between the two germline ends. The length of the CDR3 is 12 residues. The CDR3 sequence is CASKTQPDTQYF. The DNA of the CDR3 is TGTGCCAGCAAAACCCAACCAGATACGCAGTATTTT.

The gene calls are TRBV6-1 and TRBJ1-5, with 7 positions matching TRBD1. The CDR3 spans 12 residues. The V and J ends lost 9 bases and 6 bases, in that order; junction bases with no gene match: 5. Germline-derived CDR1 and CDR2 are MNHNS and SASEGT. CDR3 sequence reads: CASRQGSQPQHF. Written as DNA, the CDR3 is TGTGCCAGTAGACAGGGATCTCAGCCCCAGCATTTT.

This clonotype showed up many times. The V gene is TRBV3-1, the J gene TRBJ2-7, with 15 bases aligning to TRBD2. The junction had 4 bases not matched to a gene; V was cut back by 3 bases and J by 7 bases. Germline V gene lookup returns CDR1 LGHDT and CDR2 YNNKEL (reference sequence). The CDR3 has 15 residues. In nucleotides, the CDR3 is TGTGCCAGCAGCCAGGGACTAGCGGGAGGAGCTGAGCAGTACTTC. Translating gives CASSQGLAGGAEQYF.